These 15 T cell receptor beta chains originate from one sample sequenced in a study of cytomegalovirus exposure and HLA in healthy donors. The PCR used 60 Vbeta and 13 Jbeta primers. Assay used: immunoSEQ multiplex PCR; TCRdb lists only in-frame clones, some missing. Of some 190,000 clones in the sample, 75% to 85% were seen once. Sequencing input: PBMCs. The origin of the receptors is a young man in good health and CMV-seronegative.

J is TRBJ2-7 and V is TRBV28; D unclear. This CDR3 contains 13 residues. Trimming pared 8 bases from V and 2 bases from J, leaving 13 bases between. Per the germline V gene, CDR1 is MDHEN and CDR2 is SYDVKM. CDR3 sequence: CASQLRYTYEQYF. For the CDR3, the DNA is TGTGCCAGCCAGCTGAGGTATACCTACGAGCAGTACTTC.

The chain combines TRBV28 with TRBJ2-5; TRBD1 agrees at 9 bases. The assigned J gene may be wrong: the sequence end matches TRBJ2-7 better. CDR1 MDHEN and CDR2 SYDVKM come from the germline V gene. The CDR3 sequence is 14 residues long. The CDR3 nucleotides read TGTGCCAGCAGATGGGGACAGGGTCCCTACGAGCAGTACTTC. It yields the protein CASRWGQGPYEQYF.

The chain carries TRBV27 and TRBJ1-4, with D uncertain. Germline CDR1 and CDR2: MNHEY and SMNVEV (reference sequence). Trimming left V 2 bases short and J 8 bases short, with 9 bases between. This CDR3 is 13 amino acids long. The CDR3: CASSLDTREKLFF. Here the CDR3 DNA reads TGTGCCAGCAGTTTAGATACGAGGGAAAAACTGTTTTTT.

The V call is TRBV29-1, the J call TRBJ1-1; D might be TRBD1 (5 bases). CDR1 is SQVTM, CDR2 ANQGSEA, per germline. This CDR3 has 13 amino acids. The V end lost 6 bases, the J end lost 6 bases, and 17 bases lay between the germline ends. CDR3 bases: TGCAGCGTCCCGCGGGGGGAAGGCGCTGAAGCTTTCTTT. As protein: CSVPRGEGAEAFF.

CDR3 nucleotides: TGTGCCAGCAGTGAAGCCCTTCGGACTACTTACACAGATACGCAGTATTTT. Protein product: CASSEALRTTYTDTQYF. This chain links TRBV2 with TRBJ2-3; D is possibly TRBD2 (6 bases). The germline V and J ends were trimmed by 0 bases and 2 bases, with 15 bases remaining between them. CDR1 SNHLY and CDR2 FYNNEI come from the germline V gene. The CDR3 totals 17 residues.

The chain employs TRBV28 and TRBJ1-6; D is unclear. The length of the CDR3 is 15 residues. The germline V gene has CDR1 MDHEN and CDR2 SYDVKM. V lost 4 bases to trimming and J lost 5 bases, with 12 bases between them. The CDR3 bases are TGTGCCAGCAGTTCCCCCGGGGTAGATAATTCACCCCTCCACTTT. Amino acid sequence: CASSSPGVDNSPLHF.

The chain carries TRBV4-1 and TRBJ2-1; 13 bases line up with TRBD2. Losses at the gene ends were 0 bases for V and 8 bases for J; bases not matched to a gene: 7. The V gene's germline CDR1 is MGHRA and CDR2 YSYEKL. The CDR3 contains 17 residues. The CDR3 loop is CASSQDSRLAGGDEQFF. The CDR3 DNA reads as TGCGCCAGCAGCCAAGACTCGAGACTAGCGGGAGGAGATGAGCAGTTCTTC.

The genes are TRBV5-4 and TRBJ2-7, with D possibly matching TRBD1 (6 bases). Trimming removed 5 bases from V and 6 bases from J, with 21 bases in between. This CDR3 has 15 amino acids. CDR1 and CDR2 (germline): SGHNT, YYREEE (reference sequence). CDR3 protein: CASRTGSSLGGEQYF. For the CDR3, the DNA is TGTGCCAGCAGGACAGGAAGCTCCCTCGGTGGCGAGCAGTACTTC.

The chain recombines TRBV6-1 with TRBJ2-1; 10 nucleotides agree with TRBD2. The CDR3 runs 16 residues. Trimming took 2 bases from V and 3 from J; bases not matched to a gene: 4. Per germline, CDR1 MNHNS and CDR2 SASEGT. Here the CDR3 DNA reads TGTGCCAGCAGTGAAACTAGCGGGGTCGGCTACAATGAGCAGTTCTTC. It translates to CASSETSGVGYNEQFF.

CDR3: CASSYSGAYEQYF. CDR3 in DNA: TGTGCCAGCAGTTACTCCGGAGCCTACGAGCAGTACTTC. The rearrangement links TRBV6-6 to TRBJ2-7; no firm D call. Germline V lookup: CDR1 MNHNY, CDR2 SVGAGI (reference sequence). This CDR3 contains 13 residues. The V gene lost 0 bases and the J gene lost 2 bases, with 5 bases spanning the gap.

V and J are TRBV10-1 and TRBJ2-3; possible D gene TRBD2, 6 bases. CDR1 and CDR2 (germline): WNHNN, SYGVQD (reference sequence). The CDR3 is 14 residues long. The CDR3 sequence is CATGTPLTSDTQYF. CDR3 in DNA: TGCGCTACCGGGACTCCTCTAACCTCAGATACGCAGTATTTT.

This clone was detected only a few times. The rearrangement joins TRBV25-1 to TRBJ2-5; 7 bases map to TRBD2. The CDR3 runs 14 residues. Losses at the gene ends were 1 base for V and 9 bases for J; bases not matched to a gene: 8. The germline V gene has CDR1 MGHDK and CDR2 SYGVNS. CDR3 DNA: TGTGCCAGCAGTGAATCTTTGGGGGGGGTGGCCCAGTACTTC. It specifies CASSESLGGVAQYF.

The J gene is TRBJ1-5, the V gene TRBV28, with D uncertain. V was shortened by 1 base and J by 3 bases, with 10 bases between the two germline ends. CDR3 size: 15 residues. CDR1 and CDR2 (germline): MDHEN, SYDVKM. The CDR3 sequence is CASSLSGVVNQPQHF. In DNA, the CDR3 is TGTGCCAGCAGTTTATCCGGGGTGGTCAATCAGCCCCAGCATTTT.

The chain joins TRBV19 to TRBJ1-2, with 8 positions matching TRBD1. V dropped 11 bases and J dropped 5; count of bases not matched to a gene: 13. This CDR3 is 14 amino acids long. CDR1 LNHDA and CDR2 SQIVND come from the germline V gene (reference sequence). CDR3 nucleotide sequence: TGTGCCGCTACCTACGGGACAGGAGGATATGGCTACACCTTC. As protein: CAATYGTGGYGYTF. Supplemented by reference TRBV19 and TRBJ1-2, the full variable domain reads DGGITQSPKYLFRKEGQNVTLSCEQNLNHDAMYWYRQDPGQGLRLIYYSQIVNDFQKGDIAEGYSVSREKKESFPLTVTSAQKNPTAFYLCAATYGTGGYGYTFGSGTRLTVV.

The chain carries TRBV27 and TRBJ2-7, with TRBD2 matching 11 bases. The CDR3 is made up of 16 amino acids. CDR1 MNHEY and CDR2 SMNVEV come from the germline V gene (reference sequence). Unmatched junction bases numbered 4, after V lost 1 base and J lost 2 bases. The CDR3 loop is CASSLWVAGGTYEQYF. The CDR3, as DNA: TGTGCCAGCAGTTTATGGGTAGCGGGAGGGACCTACGAGCAGTACTTC.